Listed here are 2 T cell receptor beta chains from one sample, sequenced in a study of blood T cell repertoires in COVID-19. Method: immunoSEQ multiplex PCR; TCRdb's copy keeps in-frame clones and lacks some. The profile shows roughly 76,000 clones, around 87% of them singletons. What was sequenced was peripheral blood. Receptor source: an elderly woman with active or convalescent COVID-19.

The chain carries TRBV7-2 and TRBJ2-7; the match to TRBD2 covers 9 bases. This CDR3 is built from 15 residues. The V gene's germline CDR1 is SGHTA and CDR2 FQGNSA. V was pared by 6 bases and J by 6 bases, with 12 bases of the junction left unmatched. This chain's CDR3 is CASSYSGGGNVEQYF. The CDR3 DNA reads TGTGCCAGCAGTTATAGCGGGGGAGGGAACGTCGAGCAGTACTTC.

This clone was found once. This chain joins TRBV30 and TRBJ1-5; D is unresolved. The germline V gene encodes CDR1 GTSNPN and CDR2 SVGIG (reference sequence). The ends were cut back, 0 bases at V and 6 bases at J, with 9 bases in the middle. The CDR3 loop spans 13 amino acids. CDR3 sequence: CAWSVVGGQPQHF. CDR3 bases: TGTGCCTGGAGTGTTGTCGGAGGTCAGCCCCAGCATTTT.